These T cell receptor beta chains were read from a single sample in a study of cytomegalovirus exposure and HLA in healthy donors. Clones were sequenced by immunoSEQ multiplex PCR, and TCRdb holds only the in-frame ones, with some missing. The repertoire includes 70,000 or so clones, 94% of them detected once, and roughly 1.4% sits in the top ten. The specimen was PBMCs. Every receptor here comes from a man younger than 35 in good health and CMV-seropositive. Both conserved end residues are part of each CDR3. The order of the fields is clone size, J gene, V gene, D gene, CDR3 DNA, CDR3 protein. The D gene is left open where the match is weak. Clone size is stated in some rows and not others, as once, few, many or a class when expanded.

NA TRBJ2-3 TRBV9 TRBD1 TGTGCCAGCAGCGCCCGGGACAGGGTCACAGATACGCAGTATTTT CASSARDRVTDTQYF
NA TRBJ2-3 TRBV7-6 NA TGTGCCAGCAGCTTAGCAGCAGGGGCAGATACGCAGTATTTT CASSLAAGADTQYF
NA TRBJ1-1 TRBV10-3 TRBD1 TGTGCCATTTCACAGGGGCTGAACACTGAAGCTTTCTTT CAISQGLNTEAFF
NA TRBJ2-7 TRBV10-3 NA TGTGCCATCAGTGAGGTCGGGACTGACTACGAGCAGTACTTC CAISEVGTDYEQYF
NA TRBJ2-3 TRBV7-7 TRBD1 TGTGCTAGCAGCCCGACGAGGACAGGGGAATGGTATTTT CASSPTRTGEWYF
NA TRBJ1-1 TRBV19 TRBD1 TGTGCCAGTAGTATAACCGTCGGGACAGGGATCATGAACACTGAAGCTTTCTTT CASSITVGTGIMNTEAFF
NA TRBJ2-5 TRBV6-6 NA TGTGCCAGCACCCAGGCCCAGGGAATGAAGACCCAGTACTTC CASTQAQGMKTQYF
NA TRBJ2-7 TRBV7-9 NA TGTGCCAGCAGCTTAGGTGGGCAGGGTACCTACGAGCAGTACTTC CASSLGGQGTYEQYF
NA TRBJ2-2 TRBV11-1 NA TGTGCCAGCAGCCCCTTGGGGCGGGACGGGAACACCGGGGAGCTGTTTTTT CASSPLGRDGNTGELFF
NA TRBJ1-2 TRBV5-1 TRBD1 TGCGCCAGCACCCCAGGGGGGCAGGGGAACTATGGCTACACCTTC CASTPGGQGNYGYTF
NA TRBJ1-3 TRBV30 TRBD1 TGTGCCTGGGACAGGGGGCACTCTGGAAACACCATATATTTT CAWDRGHSGNTIYF
NA TRBJ1-2 TRBV28 NA TGTGCCAGTCGGTACCACCGAGCCAGGGGCCTCAACTATGGCTACACCTTC CASRYHRARGLNYGYTF
NA TRBJ2-7 TRBV27 NA TGTGCCAGCAGTCCCAGGGGTGCCTACGAGCAGTACTTC CASSPRGAYEQYF
NA TRBJ2-1 TRBV14 TRBD1 TGTGCCAGCAGCCAGGCCCGGGACAGGGGGCAAGGTGAGCAGTTCTTC CASSQARDRGQGEQFF
NA TRBJ2-5 TRBV4-1 NA TGCGCCAGCAGCCAAGATCCGTTCAGGCAAGAGACCCAGTACTTC CASSQDPFRQETQYF
NA TRBJ1-1 TRBV7-8 TRBD1 TGTGCCAGCAGCTCCTTGACAGGGGGAAACACTGAAGCTTTCTTT CASSSLTGGNTEAFF
NA TRBJ1-4 TRBV5-1 TRBD1 TGCGCCAGCAGCTCCCGGGACAGGGGTAATGAAAAACTGTTTTTT CASSSRDRGNEKLFF
NA TRBJ2-1 TRBV9 TRBD2 TGTGCCAGCAGCGTAGGGTCGAGCGGGAGTAACGATGAGCAGTTCTTC CASSVGSSGSNDEQFF
NA TRBJ2-4 TRBV25-1 NA TGTGCCAGCAGTGAATTGGGGGCCGGATCTTACATTCAGTACTTC CASSELGAGSYIQYF
NA TRBJ2-1 TRBV30 NA TGTGCCTGGAGTGGAGGAAACAGGGATAATTATGAGCAGTTCTTC CAWSGGNRDNYEQFF
NA TRBJ2-7 TRBV1 NA TGCACCAGCAGCCACCGGGGACTAGCGGGAGGGCCTTCCTACGAGCAGTACTTC CTSSHRGLAGGPSYEQYF
once TRBJ2-2 TRBV11-2 NA TGTGCCAGCAACTTCGGATGGAGGGAAGGAAGAGGGGAGCTGTTTTTT CASNFGWREGRGELFF
NA TRBJ2-7 TRBV28 NA TGTGCCAGCAGTTCAGGGCAGCAGCCCTACGAGCAGTACTTC CASSSGQQPYEQYF
once TRBJ1-4 TRBV28 NA TGTGCCAGCAGTCCGGGAGGGTTTAGGGAAAAACTGTTTTTT CASSPGGFREKLFF
NA TRBJ2-1 TRBV11-3 NA TGTGCCAGCAGCCTCGGGACTCCCGCGGACAATGAGCAGTTCTTC CASSLGTPADNEQFF
NA TRBJ2-5 TRBV10-2 TRBD1 TGCGCCAGCACCTTGACAGGGCTGGAGACCCAGTACTTC CASTLTGLETQYF
NA TRBJ2-3 TRBV5-5 TRBD2 TGTGCCAGCAGCTTTGGGCCCACTAGACGGCTAGCGGGAGAAGATACGCAGTATTTT CASSFGPTRRLAGEDTQYF
once TRBJ1-4 TRBV5-1 TRBD1 TGCGCCAGCAGCTCGGGACAGGATGAAAAACTGTTTTTT CASSSGQDEKLFF
NA TRBJ2-3 TRBV20-1 TRBD1 TGCAGTGCCGGGACAGGGAACACGCAGTATTTT CSAGTGNTQYF
NA TRBJ2-1 TRBV30 NA TGTGCCTCCTCAGGGGGACCTTTTAGCGGAGCTGGTGAGCAGTTCTTC CASSGGPFSGAGEQFF
NA TRBJ1-4 TRBV5-1 NA TGCGCCAGCAGCCTACAGGTGCCTGGTGAAAAACTGTTTTTT CASSLQVPGEKLFF
NA TRBJ2-4 TRBV30 NA TGTGCCTGGGCGGAGGACCGTTTAGCCAAAAACATTCAGTACTTC CAWAEDRLAKNIQYF
NA TRBJ2-7 TRBV5-4 NA TGTGCCAGCAGCTTGGGGGCCTCGGAGCAGTACTTC CASSLGASEQYF
NA TRBJ2-3 TRBV11-2 NA TGTGCCAGCAGCCGAATTATAGTTTCAGATACGCAGTATTTT CASSRIIVSDTQYF
NA TRBJ1-2 TRBV9 NA TGTGCCAGCACTCGGGGACACAGGACCGATGGCTACACCTTC CASTRGHRTDGYTF
NA TRBJ2-7 TRBV6-1 NA TGTGCCAGCAGTGAAGCGGGGACAAGAAACTACGAGCAGTACTTC CASSEAGTRNYEQYF
NA TRBJ2-7 TRBV11-3 TRBD1 TGTGCCAGCAGCCCCGGTGCAGGGGGAAGCGAGCAGTACTTC CASSPGAGGSEQYF
NA TRBJ2-7 TRBV5-1 TRBD1 TGCGCCAGCAGCTTTCGAACAGGGGAGAGGGAGCAGTACTTC CASSFRTGEREQYF
NA TRBJ2-1 TRBV4-1 TRBD2 TGCGCCAGCAGCCACACCCGGACTAGCGGGAGAAATGAGCAGTTCTTC CASSHTRTSGRNEQFF
NA TRBJ2-7 TRBV4-2 TRBD2 TGTGCCAGCAGCCAAGATCCAGGACTAGCGGGAGGGCCCCCCGTCGAGCAGTACTTC CASSQDPGLAGGPPVEQYF